The sequence of this T cell receptor beta chain was determined in a study of cytomegalovirus exposure and HLA in healthy donors. Overall study findings and caveats: In a later analysis, a missense DCLRE1C variant was linked to TCR beta V- and J-gene trimming. HLA alleles were associated with roughly 17,000 TCR beta sequences in a later analysis at 0.05 false discovery rate.

In the PCR, 60 Vbeta and 13 Jbeta primers were used. Data came from immunoSEQ multiplex PCR; TCRdb stores just in-frame clones and leaves some out. Altogether a few hundred thousand clones are present, roughly 91% being singletons, with the ten largest covering around 1.7%. In regard to this clone: Its target is unknown.

Unmatched junction bases numbered 5, after V lost 4 bases and J lost 7 bases. This CDR3 spans 14 amino acids. Germline assignment: CDR1 SGHNT and CDR2 YYREEE (reference sequence). The source material was PBMCs. This chain links TRBV5-4 with TRBJ2-1; TRBD2 agrees at 10 bases. This TCR was recovered from a girl aged 2 to 10 in good health and CMV-seronegative. The CDR3 spells CASSLGLARNEQFF. CDR3 nucleotide sequence: TGTGCCAGCAGCCTGGGACTAGCGAGGAATGAGCAGTTCTTC.